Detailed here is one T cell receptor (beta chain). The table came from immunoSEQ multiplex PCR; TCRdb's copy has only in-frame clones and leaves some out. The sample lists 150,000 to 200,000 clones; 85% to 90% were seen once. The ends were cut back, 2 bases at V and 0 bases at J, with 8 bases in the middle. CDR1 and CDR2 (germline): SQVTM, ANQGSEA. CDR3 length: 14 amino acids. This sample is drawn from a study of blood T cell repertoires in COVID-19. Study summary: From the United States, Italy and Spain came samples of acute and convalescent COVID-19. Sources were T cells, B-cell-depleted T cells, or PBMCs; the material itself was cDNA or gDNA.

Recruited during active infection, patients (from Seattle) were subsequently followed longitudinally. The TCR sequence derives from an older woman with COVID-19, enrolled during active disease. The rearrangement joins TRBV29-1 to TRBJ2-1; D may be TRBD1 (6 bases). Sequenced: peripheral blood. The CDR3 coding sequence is TGCAGCGTTGAAAGGGGGATCTCCTACAATGAGCAGTTCTTC. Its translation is CSVERGISYNEQFF.